This T cell receptor beta chain was captured by sequencing in a study of OX40 agonist ivuxolimab in advanced cancers. Produced via immunoSEQ multiplex PCR; TCRdb's table is partial and in-frame only. The sample lists under 90,000 clones, over 85% occurring once. This CDR3 is 17 amino acids long. V was cut by 6 bases and J by 0 bases, with 22 bases left in between. Germline V lookup: CDR1 SGHRS, CDR2 YFSETQ. The sequencing used CD4+ or CD8+ T cells sorted from blood, collected in a trial of the OX40 agonist ivuxolimab. The V call is TRBV5-1, the J call TRBJ2-7, with D perhaps matching TRBD2 (6 bases). The receptor was derived from an adult with an advanced solid tumor such as melanoma, head and neck, liver or kidney cancer. The CDR3 region is CASTMGGGVTTSYEQYF. The CDR3 DNA sequence: TGCGCCAGCACCATGGGGGGTGGGGTGACCACCTCCTACGAGCAGTACTTC.